The 22 T cell receptor beta chains given below trace back to one sample, sequenced in a study of regulatory T cells in long-lasting Graves disease. Researchers made TCR beta libraries by using iRepertoire HTBI primers and running Arm-PCR on CDR3 regions. TCRdb reprocessed the multiplex PCR reads with MiXCR, giving one entry per CDR3 protein. This repertoire shows 400,000 to 500,000 distinct CDR3 sequences, about 15% found once; its top ten account for about 23%. As to time point: newly diagnosed GD, antithyroid drugs for less than 3 months. From RNA extracted from PBMCs, the TCR library was made. The same sample was also used in a study of T cells in Graves' hyperthyroidism and ophthalmopathy.

The source material was peripheral blood mononuclear cells (PBMCs), sampled at new diagnosis, from a patient treated with antithyroid drugs. These receptors were obtained from a woman aged 18 to 35 with Graves disease.

This clonotype was counted ten times or more. The chain joins TRBV7-2 to TRBJ2-1; 7 bases are shared with TRBD2. This CDR3 is built from 17 residues. The J segment lost 10 bases and the V segment lost 1 base, leaving 16 bases of the junction unmatched. Germline-derived CDR1 and CDR2 are SGHTA and FQGNSA. The CDR3 is CASSLDARQPVGGEQFF. CDR3 DNA: TGTGCCAGCAGCTTAGACGCTAGACAACCTGTCGGGGGGGAGCAGTTCTTC.

About this clonotype: This may arise from a read error, as a much more abundant clone is one base away. The V call is TRBV2, the J call TRBJ1-1; D unresolved. V shed 4 bases and J shed 1 base, with 7 bases lying between them. This CDR3 is built from 13 residues. Germline values: CDR1 SNHLY, CDR2 FYNNEI. CDR3 loop: CASSVLWNTEAFF. DNA of the CDR3: TGTGCCAGCAGTGTATTGTGGAACACTGAAGCTTTCTTT.

The chain recombines TRBV29-1 with TRBJ1-3; D is ambiguous. CDR1 is SQVTM and CDR2 is ANQGSEA in the germline V gene. V dropped 6 bases and J dropped 4 bases, with 13 bases sitting between them. This CDR3 has 13 amino acids. In DNA form, the CDR3 reads TGCAGCGTCCGGTCCACCGGGGGAAACACCATATATTTT. Its protein product is CSVRSTGGNTIYF.

This clonotype was seen repeatedly, ten times or more. The chain couples TRBV6-1 to TRBJ2-7, with D unclear. Trimming stripped 7 bases from V and 1 base from J, with 17 bases between. This CDR3 is built from 15 residues. Germline V CDR1 and CDR2: MNHNS, SASEGT. CDR3 DNA: TGTGCCAGCACCAACGGACCCCCATATTCCTACGAGCAGTACTTC. Its protein is CASTNGPPYSYEQYF.

Many counts were recorded for this clonotype. J is TRBJ2-5 and V is TRBV2; D is uncertain. CDR1 and CDR2 from the germline V gene are SNHLY and FYNNEI. The ends were cut back, 2 bases at V and 1 base at J, with 8 bases in the middle. The CDR3 covers 14 residues. The CDR3 region has the DNA TGTGCCAGCAGTGAATTCTCAGCCCAAGAGACCCAGTACTTC. Translation: CASSEFSAQETQYF.

This clonotype was seen repeatedly, ten times or more. The genes are TRBV28 and TRBJ2-7; 8 bases fit TRBD2. This CDR3 is 15 amino acids long. The ends lost 7 bases at V and 0 bases at J; junction bases unmatched: 8. Germline assignment: CDR1 MDHEN and CDR2 SYDVKM. This chain's CDR3 is CASTSLAGHSYEQYF. The CDR3 nucleotides are TGTGCCAGCACTTCTCTAGCGGGCCACTCCTACGAGCAGTACTTC.

The chain has TRBV28 and TRBJ1-2; 7 bases align to TRBD1. Germline CDR1 and CDR2: MDHEN and SYDVKM. The CDR3 spans 14 residues. The J segment lost 6 bases and the V segment lost 3 bases, leaving 7 bases of the junction unmatched. Here the CDR3 reads CASSLNRGIDGYTF. The CDR3 region has the DNA TGTGCCAGCAGTTTGAACAGGGGTATCGATGGCTACACCTTC.

This clonotype has a count of ten or more. The rearrangement links TRBV10-3 to TRBJ2-7; the D gene is possibly TRBD2 (5 bases). Germline assignment: CDR1 ENHRY and CDR2 SYGVKD. Trimming shortened V by 0 bases and J by 7 bases, and 13 bases separated the two germline ends. The CDR3 loop spans 14 amino acids. CDR3 loop: CAISESGSSGEQYF. The CDR3 nucleotides read TGTGCCATCAGTGAGTCGGGGAGCTCGGGGGAGCAGTACTTC.

This clonotype was seen only a few times. This chain joins TRBV30 and TRBJ2-7, with 8 bases identical to TRBD1. The CDR3 is 18 residues long. Germline CDR1 and CDR2: GTSNPN and SVGIG (reference sequence). Trimming cost V 3 bases and J 0 bases; bases outside gene matches: 16. The CDR3 reads CAWRGGRLGTGSSYEQYF. The CDR3 DNA follows: TGTGCCTGGAGAGGAGGCCGACTAGGGACAGGTAGCTCCTACGAGCAGTACTTC.

The chain couples TRBV15 to TRBJ2-5; TRBD1 matches 12 bases. The germline gives CDR1 LNHNV, CDR2 YYDKDF (reference sequence). With V trimmed by 3 bases and J by 5 bases, 16 bases remained unmatched. This CDR3 comprises 19 residues. Here the CDR3 DNA reads TGTGCCACCAGCAGCCATCCACCGGGACAGGGGGCCCCAGGGGAGACCCAGTACTTC. Its protein is CATSSHPPGQGAPGETQYF.

This clonotype was found many times. The chain links TRBV7-2 to TRBJ2-7; D not resolved. Per germline, CDR1 SGHTA and CDR2 FQGNSA. V shed 1 base and J shed 2 bases, with 9 bases lying between them. This CDR3 region has 14 residues. DNA for the CDR3: TGTGCCAGCAGCTTAGGCCACCCAACCTACGAGCAGTACTTC. It yields the protein CASSLGHPTYEQYF.

The genes are TRBV5-1 and TRBJ1-3; D is ambiguous. Germline CDR1 SGHRS, CDR2 YFSETQ. Trimming pared 0 bases from V and 2 bases from J, leaving 6 bases between. This CDR3 is 14 amino acids long. CDR3 coding DNA: TGCGCCAGCAGCTTGGGTGAAACTGGAAACACCATATATTTT. Protein: CASSLGETGNTIYF.

J is TRBJ2-2 and V is TRBV7-3, with 7 nucleotides matching TRBD1. Trimming cost V 4 bases and J 3 bases; bases outside gene matches: 5. Germline V gene data show CDR1 as SGHTA and CDR2 as FQGTGA. The CDR3 is 15 amino acids. The CDR3 coding sequence is TGTGCCAGCAGCTCCCGGGACAGAGACACCGGGGAGCTGTTTTTT. Translated, it gives CASSSRDRDTGELFF. The full variable domain, its missing parts supplied by reference TRBV7-3 and TRBJ2-2, is GAGVSQTPSNKVTEKGKYVELRCDPISGHTALYWYRQSLGQGPEFLIYFQGTGAADDSGLPNDRFFAVRPEGSVSTLKIQRTERGDSAVYLCASSSRDRDTGELFFGEGSRLTVL.

This clonotype came up a few times. One end of the junction does not line up with germline, which may come from a read error. The chain has TRBV7-3 and TRBJ2-1; D unresolved. Germline V gene lookup returns CDR1 SGHTA and CDR2 FQGTGA. The CDR3 runs to 15 residues. As DNA, the CDR3 is TGTGCCAGCAGCTTGAATCATAGCTCCTACAACGAGCAGTTCTTC. Translation: CASSLNHSSYNEQFF.

Comment on this clonotype: A far larger clone is a single base away, which makes a read error likely. V usage is TRBV28 and J usage is TRBJ2-1, with D tentatively TRBD1 (7 bases). TRBJ2-4 explains the end of the DNA better; the J call may be wrong. This CDR3 has 15 residues. Germline CDR1 reads MDHEN; CDR2 reads SYDVKM. CDR3 in amino acids: CASTGGLLVKNIQYF. CDR3 in DNA: TGTGCCAGCACAGGGGGGTTACTAGTCAAAAACATTCAGTACTTC.

Concerning this clonotype itself: With a much larger clone just one base away, this may be a read error. The chain recombines TRBV7-9 with TRBJ2-1, with D perhaps being TRBD1 or TRBD2 (5 bases each). The CDR3 sequence is 12 residues long. Germline V lookup: CDR1 SEHNR, CDR2 FQNEAQ (reference sequence). V was pared by 0 bases and J by 12 bases, with 9 bases between. CDR3 protein: CASSLAGDGQFF. In nucleotides, the CDR3 is TGTGCCAGCAGCTTAGCGGGGGATGGGCAGTTCTTC. The variable domain in full, with the rest retrieved from reference TRBV7-9 and TRBJ2-1, is DTGVSQNPRHKITKRGQNVTFRCDPISEHNRLYWYRQTLGQGPEFLTYFQNEAQLEKSRLLSDRFSAERPKGSFSTLEIQRTEQGDSAMYLCASSLAGDGQFFGPGTRLTVL.

This clonotype has at least ten counts. The V and J genes are TRBV7-2 and TRBJ2-3; the match to TRBD2 covers 11 bases. Germline lookup yields CDR1 SGHTA and CDR2 FQGNSA. The CDR3 totals 19 residues. V dropped 3 bases and J dropped 4; count of bases not matched to a gene: 15. CDR3 bases: TGTGCCAGCAGCTTTCGGCTAGCGGGAGGCCATGGGGGCGCAGATACGCAGTATTTT. This encodes CASSFRLAGGHGGADTQYF.

This clonotype occurred many times. The chain has TRBV6-1 and TRBJ2-1, with 12 positions matching TRBD2. In germline, CDR1 is MNHNS, CDR2 SASEGT. V trimming: 6 bases; J trimming: 10 bases; junction bases outside the gene matches: 10. The CDR3 is 15 amino acids. The CDR3 is CASRTRLAGVWEQFF. For the CDR3, the DNA is TGTGCCAGCAGAACGAGACTAGCGGGAGTATGGGAGCAGTTCTTC.

This clonotype was seen many times. DNA of the CDR3: TGCGCCAGCAGTGATCGGCGAATGGGGAACACTGAAGCTTTCTTT. This sequence encodes CASSDRRMGNTEAFF. V and J are TRBV10-2 and TRBJ1-1, with no clear D. The CDR3 spans 15 residues. Germline values: CDR1 WSHSY, CDR2 SAAADI. V lost 3 bases to trimming and J lost 1 base, with 12 bases between them.

This sequence joins TRBV19 and TRBJ1-3; TRBD1 matches at 7 bases. Germline CDR1 reads LNHDA; CDR2 reads SQIVND (reference sequence). The length of the CDR3 is 12 residues. With V trimmed by 9 bases and J by 2 bases, 1 base remained unmatched. The DNA for the CDR3 is TGTGCCAGCACAGGGGCTGGAAACACCATATATTTT. Protein sequence: CASTGAGNTIYF.

This clonotype was counted at least ten times. The chain employs TRBV18 and TRBJ2-3; D gene ambiguous. The CDR3 length is 15 residues. The V and J ends lost 1 base and 3 bases respectively, with 11 bases between them. Germline values: CDR1 KGHSH, CDR2 LQKENI. The CDR3 loop reads CASSPRPSSTDTQYF. In nucleotides, the CDR3 is TGTGCCAGCTCACCACGTCCATCTAGTACAGATACGCAGTATTTT.

This clonotype occurred a few times. The chain links TRBV7-9 to TRBJ2-1; D uncertain. V was clipped by 0 bases and J by 7 bases, with 7 bases between them. The CDR3 is 13 residues long. Germline V gene sequence: CDR1 SEHNR, CDR2 FQNEAQ (reference sequence). The DNA for the CDR3 is TGTGCCAGCAGCTTAGCCCTTGCAAATGAGCAGTTCTTC. This codes for CASSLALANEQFF.